This T cell receptor (beta chain) is drawn from a study of T cell changes during pregnancy in multiple sclerosis. TCRdb keeps only in-frame clones here, not all; method: immunoSEQ multiplex PCR. The data show around 13,000 clones, 75% to 90% seen once. The count of this clone is one. Germline V gene lookup returns CDR1 MRHNA and CDR2 SNTAGT. After removal of 3 bases from V and 3 bases from J, the junction contained 12 bases not matched to a gene. The CDR3 is 17 amino acids. The sequencing here drew on CD8+ T cells from peripheral blood mononuclear cells, taken after pregnancy. The chain uses TRBV6-4 and TRBJ2-3, with TRBD2 matching 7 bases. The TCR sequence derives from a female donor in good health, enrolled as a control in a pregnancy study. The DNA for the CDR3 is TGTGCCAGCAGTGAATCCCCGCGGGAGCTGGGTACAGATACGCAGTATTTT. As protein: CASSESPRELGTDTQYF.